The clone carrying this TCR beta chain appeared a few times. This entry belongs to a study of shared clonotypes between healthy human individuals. TCRdb keeps only in-frame clones here, not all; method: immunoSEQ multiplex PCR. This sample has over 850,000 clones; approximately 78% occur once, and the top ten carry around 0.6%. The source is a man in his late teens or twenties in good health. Some clones in this sample may be carry-over from other donors' samples. Material for sequencing was memory CD4+ T cells from PBMCs. Indicated subset: CD45RA-negative fraction.

For the CDR3, the DNA is TGTGCCTGGGTGGGGGTGTACGCTGAAGCTTTCTTT. It yields the protein CAWVGVYAEAFF. The rearrangement joins TRBV30 to TRBJ1-1; tentatively, D is TRBD1 (5 bases). This CDR3 spans 12 amino acids. The germline CDR1 and CDR2 sequences are GTSNPN and SVGIG (reference sequence). Trimming cost V 5 bases and J 6 bases, with 13 bases left between them.